Shown below are 30 T cell receptor beta chains from a single sample sequenced in a study of blood T cell repertoires in COVID-19. Sequencing was performed with immunoSEQ multiplex PCR; in TCRdb, only in-frame clones are kept and a portion is missing. Found here are fewer than 35,000 clones, 82% of them singletons; the top ten hold more than 1.5%. Sequenced sample: peripheral blood. All receptors derive from a man older than 75 with active or convalescent COVID-19.

Within the sample, this clone is medium-sized. The chain has TRBV6-5 and TRBJ1-5; D not certain. CDR3 length: 15 residues. Germline V gene data show CDR1 as MNHEY and CDR2 as SVGAGI. V lost 5 bases to trimming and J lost 2 bases, with 13 bases between them. The CDR3 DNA reads TGTGCCAGCAGTCTCCAGAGCGCGCGCAATCAGCCCCAGCATTTT. It encodes CASSLQSARNQPQHF.

The CDR3 region is CARSLSGQDTQYF. The CDR3 region has the DNA TGTGCCAGAAGCTTATCGGGTCAAGATACGCAGTATTTT. The chain employs TRBV7-5 and TRBJ2-3; TRBD2 is taken as the D call from the table, unchecked against the DNA. TRBV7-5 is deemed a pseudogene. CDR3 size: 13 residues.

The chain couples TRBV7-2 to TRBJ2-5; D not certain. CDR1 and CDR2 from the germline V gene are SGHTA and FQGNSA. V lost 1 base and J lost 1, with 7 bases in between. CDR3 length equals 14 residues. CDR3 nucleotide sequence: TGTGCCAGCAGCTTAGGGTCTATCCAAGAGACCCAGTACTTC. Translation gives CASSLGSIQETQYF.

This clone was counted only a few times. The genes are TRBV28 and TRBJ1-5; TRBD1 is a possible D gene (6 bases). V shed 8 bases and J shed 4 bases, with 9 bases lying between them. This CDR3 has 12 amino acids. CDR1 MDHEN and CDR2 SYDVKM come from the germline V gene. CDR3 residues: CASHDRNQPQHF. The CDR3 DNA reads TGTGCCAGCCACGACAGGAATCAGCCCCAGCATTTT.

The gene calls are TRBV7-9 and TRBJ1-3; D unclear. Germline loops: CDR1 SEHNR, CDR2 FQNEAQ (reference sequence). Trimming left V 1 base short and J 6 bases short, with 4 bases between. The CDR3 covers 12 residues. The CDR3 nucleotides read TGTGCCAGCAGCTTAGGAGCAAACACCATATATTTT. The encoded protein is CASSLGANTIYF.

This chain joins TRBV5-6 and TRBJ1-3, with D possibly being TRBD1 (5 bases). From germline, CDR1 is SGHDT and CDR2 YYEEEE. The length of the CDR3 is 15 residues. The V end lost 0 bases, the J end lost 0 bases, and 7 bases lay between the germline ends. The CDR3, as DNA: TGTGCCAGCAGCTTGGCCGGACACTCTGGAAACACCATATATTTT. Its protein is CASSLAGHSGNTIYF.

This clone showed up just a few times. The chain recombines TRBV5-1 with TRBJ1-2, with a possible D match to TRBD1 (6 bases). The V end lost 0 bases, the J end lost 8 bases, and 8 bases lay between the germline ends. The CDR3 runs to 12 residues. Looked up from germline, CDR1 is SGHRS and CDR2 is YFSETQ. The CDR3 loop is CASSLAGEGYTF. CDR3 nucleotide sequence: TGCGCCAGCAGCTTGGCAGGGGAGGGCTACACCTTC. The variable domain in full, with the rest retrieved from reference TRBV5-1 and TRBJ1-2, is KAGVTQTPRYLIKTRGQQVTLSCSPISGHRSVSWYQQTPGQGLQFLFEYFSETQRNKGNFPGRFSGRQFSNSRSEMNVSTLELGDSALYLCASSLAGEGYTFGSGTRLTVV.

The rearrangement uses TRBV3-1 (or the pseudogene TRBV3-2) and TRBJ2-2, with D perhaps matching TRBD2 (5 bases). V dropped 1 base and J dropped 6 bases, with 12 bases sitting between them. The CDR3 sequence is 15 residues long. Per germline, CDR1 LGHDT and CDR2 YNNKEL (reference sequence). In DNA form, the CDR3 reads TGTGCCAGCAGCCAAGGAGCGGACCCCTCCGGGGAGCTGTTTTTT. Residues: CASSQGADPSGELFF.

The rearrangement uses TRBV6-5 and TRBJ1-5, with a possible D match to TRBD1 (6 bases). Trimming took off 2 bases at V and 7 bases at J, with 12 bases between the two ends. The germline gives CDR1 MNHEY, CDR2 SVGAGI. The CDR3 is 14 residues long. CDR3: CASSYHREIQPQHF. The CDR3 coding sequence is TGTGCCAGCAGTTACCACAGGGAGATACAGCCCCAGCATTTT.

J is TRBJ2-2 and V is TRBV7-2, with D perhaps matching TRBD2 (6 bases). V was clipped by 1 base and J by 6 bases, with 9 bases between them. The CDR3 is 14 amino acids. In germline, CDR1 is SGHTA, CDR2 FQGNSA. This chain's CDR3 is CASSLGGKAGELFF. Written as DNA, the CDR3 is TGTGCCAGCAGCTTAGGCGGGAAGGCCGGGGAGCTGTTTTTT.

This rearrangement joins TRBV27 to TRBJ1-4, with D unclear. V lost 4 bases and J 5 bases, leaving 11 bases between the germline ends. CDR1 is MNHEY, CDR2 SMNVEV, per germline (reference sequence). The CDR3 spans 14 residues. In DNA, the CDR3 is TGTGCCAGCAGTTCAGGCAGGCGAAATGAAAAACTGTTTTTT. It is translated as CASSSGRRNEKLFF.

This clone occurred once. The V and J genes are TRBV21-1 and TRBJ2-3; the table assigns TRBD2, which was not confirmed against the DNA. TRBV21-1 is tagged as a pseudogene. This CDR3 is 17 amino acids long. The CDR3 bases are TGTGCCAGCAGCAAAGCCAGGTGGTTAGCGGGCACAGATACGCAGTATTTT. It yields the protein CASSKARWLAGTDTQYF.

The chain recombines TRBV18 with TRBJ2-7; D may be TRBD1 (6 bases). The V and J ends lost 2 bases and 0 bases respectively, with 8 bases between them. Germline V gene sequence: CDR1 KGHSH, CDR2 LQKENI. This CDR3 is built from 14 residues. The chain's CDR3 is CASSPGTTSYEQYF. CDR3 sequence (DNA): TGTGCCAGCTCACCAGGGACAACCTCCTACGAGCAGTACTTC.

This clone was recorded only once. This sequence joins TRBV7-2 and TRBJ2-3; no firm D call. The germline CDR1 and CDR2 sequences are SGHTA and FQGNSA. The CDR3 consists of 14 residues. Trimming took off 6 bases at V and 6 bases at J, with 16 bases between the two ends. CDR3 region: CASSSTPTWDTQYF. The CDR3 DNA reads as TGTGCCAGCAGTTCGACTCCAACCTGGGATACGCAGTATTTT.

This clone was recorded only once. The chain recombines TRBV27 with TRBJ2-1; TRBD2 matches at 9 bases. The CDR3 extends over 14 amino acids. After removal of 7 bases from V and 6 bases from J, the junction contained 7 bases not matched to a gene. Per germline, CDR1 MNHEY and CDR2 SMNVEV (reference sequence). CDR3 protein: CASNLAGTTNEQFF. The CDR3 coding sequence is TGTGCCAGCAACCTAGCGGGGACTACCAATGAGCAGTTCTTC.

This clone was recorded only once. The chain combines TRBV29-1 with TRBJ2-3; D is undetermined. Germline CDR1 reads SQVTM; CDR2 reads ANQGSEA. Trimming removed 4 bases at V and 2 bases at J, with 13 bases between. The CDR3 has 14 amino acids. The CDR3 sequence: CSVARNTNTDTQYF. CDR3 sequence (DNA): TGCAGCGTTGCCAGGAATACCAACACAGATACGCAGTATTTT.

J is TRBJ1-2 and V is TRBV6-4, with a possible D match to TRBD1 (6 bases). With 2 bases removed from V and 5 bases from J, the gap between germline ends came to 9 bases. Germline-derived CDR1 and CDR2 are MRHNA and SNTAGT. The CDR3 extends over 13 amino acids. Here the CDR3 reads CASSDGQGYGYTF. The CDR3 DNA reads TGTGCCAGCAGTGACGGCCAGGGGTATGGCTACACCTTC.

The genes are TRBV2 and TRBJ2-7, with 10 bases aligning to TRBD2. CDR1 SNHLY and CDR2 FYNNEI come from the germline V gene. CDR3 size: 15 residues. V dropped 3 bases and J dropped 2; count of bases not matched to a gene: 4. The CDR3 region has the DNA TGTGCCAGCAGTGATTTTAGCGGGAGGACCTACGAGCAGTACTTC. It is translated as CASSDFSGRTYEQYF.

The rearrangement joins TRBV3-1 (or the pseudogene TRBV3-2) to TRBJ1-6; the match to TRBD1 covers 9 bases. The V segment lost 4 bases and the J segment 9 bases; nucleotides outside the gene matches: 13. CDR1 and CDR2 from the germline V gene are LGHDT and YNNKEL (reference sequence). The CDR3 consists of 17 residues. CDR3 region: CASSPTRTGTGTSPLHF. CDR3 DNA sequence: TGTGCCAGCAGCCCGACTCGTACCGGGACAGGGACTTCACCCCTCCACTTT.

V gene TRBV5-6 combines with J gene TRBJ2-7; D may be TRBD2 (5 bases). CDR3 length: 16 amino acids. V lost 3 bases and J lost 3, with 19 bases in between. Germline V gives CDR1 SGHDT, CDR2 YYEEEE. CDR3 region: CASSWTREKILYEQYF. The CDR3 DNA is TGTGCCAGCAGCTGGACGAGGGAGAAAATACTCTACGAGCAGTACTTC.

In its sample, this clone was seen once. The chain recombines TRBV5-1 with TRBJ1-2, with D hard to call. The CDR3 length is 15 residues. V lost 4 bases to trimming and J lost 0 bases, with 13 bases between them. Per germline, CDR1 SGHRS and CDR2 YFSETQ. The CDR3 region has the DNA TGCGCCAGCAGCAAGACGGCAGGAACTAACTATGGCTACACCTTC. It specifies CASSKTAGTNYGYTF.

This rearrangement joins TRBV27 to TRBJ2-1; D remains ambiguous. This CDR3 spans 13 amino acids. Germline-derived CDR1 and CDR2 are MNHEY and SMNVEV (reference sequence). Trimming stripped 5 bases from V and 5 bases from J, with 10 bases between. The CDR3 loop reads CASSPRTHNEQFF. CDR3 bases: TGTGCCAGCAGTCCCAGAACCCACAATGAGCAGTTCTTC.

CDR3 residues: CASSYYRGGTEAFF. CDR3 nucleotides: TGCGCCAGCAGCTATTACCGGGGAGGCACTGAAGCTTTCTTT. The chain is built from TRBV5-1 and TRBJ1-1; unclear D gene. Per germline, CDR1 SGHRS and CDR2 YFSETQ. This CDR3 has 14 residues. The V end was cut by 3 bases, the J end by 4 bases, with 13 bases between.

Only a few counts were recorded for this clone. CDR3 coding DNA: TGCGCCAGCAGCGGATCCGGGACAGGGGTGGATAATGAGCAGTTCTTC. Protein: CASSGSGTGVDNEQFF. The V call is TRBV5-1, the J call TRBJ2-1; 10 bases fit TRBD1. After removal of 4 bases from V and 7 bases from J, the junction contained 11 bases not matched to a gene. CDR1 is SGHRS and CDR2 is YFSETQ in the germline V gene. This CDR3 comprises 16 residues.

The chain carries TRBV19 and TRBJ1-2, with 9 nucleotides matching TRBD1. Germline V gene data show CDR1 as LNHDA and CDR2 as SQIVND (reference sequence). The CDR3 covers 14 residues. The junction had 2 bases not matched to a gene; V was cut back by 3 bases and J by 3 bases. Here the CDR3 DNA reads TGTGCCAGTAGTATGGACAGGGGTGACTATGGCTACACCTTC. Translated: CASSMDRGDYGYTF.

The rearrangement joins TRBV7-9 to TRBJ1-2; D is undetermined. The V gene lost 5 bases and the J gene lost 2 bases, with 12 bases spanning the gap. Germline V gives CDR1 SEHNR, CDR2 FQNEAQ (reference sequence). The CDR3 sequence is 14 residues long. The DNA of the CDR3 is TGTGCCAGCAGCCACCGGGTTGCGAACTATGGCTACACCTTC. Its protein product is CASSHRVANYGYTF. Complete variable domain (other parts from reference TRBV7-9 and TRBJ1-2): DTGVSQNPRHKITKRGQNVTFRCDPISEHNRLYWYRQTLGQGPEFLTYFQNEAQLEKSRLLSDRFSAERPKGSFSTLEIQRTEQGDSAMYLCASSHRVANYGYTFGSGTRLTVV.

This rearrangement joins TRBV5-1 to TRBJ2-2, with 9 bases that match TRBD2. This CDR3 spans 15 amino acids. Per the germline V gene, CDR1 is SGHRS and CDR2 is YFSETQ. The V segment lost 2 bases and the J segment 7 bases; nucleotides outside the gene matches: 6. DNA for the CDR3: TGCGCCAGCAGCTTTAGCGGGGGTGATATCGGGGAGCTGTTTTTT. Amino acids: CASSFSGGDIGELFF. Complete variable domain (other parts from reference TRBV5-1 and TRBJ2-2): KAGVTQTPRYLIKTRGQQVTLSCSPISGHRSVSWYQQTPGQGLQFLFEYFSETQRNKGNFPGRFSGRQFSNSRSEMNVSTLELGDSALYLCASSFSGGDIGELFFGEGSRLTVL.

The chain is built from TRBV24-1 and TRBJ2-7; 9 bases fit TRBD1. The CDR3 contains 17 residues. V gave up 0 bases and J gave up 3 bases; unmatched junction bases: 8. Germline V CDR1 and CDR2: KGHDR, SFDVKD. CDR3: CATSDLKTGTGIYEQYF. CDR3 nucleotides: TGTGCCACCAGTGATTTGAAGACCGGGACAGGGATCTACGAGCAGTACTTC.

This clone has only one observation. The rearrangement links TRBV7-9 to TRBJ2-7; 7 bases agree with TRBD1. After removal of 5 bases from V and 6 bases from J, the junction contained 10 bases not matched to a gene. Germline V gives CDR1 SEHNR, CDR2 FQNEAQ (reference sequence). The CDR3 totals 14 residues. The CDR3 nucleotides read TGTGCCAGCAGCGGCCGAGGGGGCTCGGTCGAGCAGTACTTC. Encoded protein: CASSGRGGSVEQYF.

Here the CDR3 reads CASSLAWEELFF. The DNA for the CDR3 is TGTGCCAGCAGTCTGGCCTGGGAGGAACTGTTTTTT. The J gene is TRBJ1-4, the V gene TRBV6-5; no clear D. The CDR3 is made up of 12 amino acids. Deletions cut 5 bases from V and 12 bases from J, with 13 bases between. CDR1 and CDR2 from the germline V gene are MNHEY and SVGAGI.